The sequence of this T cell receptor beta chain was determined in a study of T cells in Graves' hyperthyroidism and ophthalmopathy. The study, taken as a whole, reports: In blood, most of the thyroid clonotypes expanded above 0.001 were also present. Ophthalmopathy onset followed model prediction by a median roughly 6 months.

Stability of Graves' hyperthyroidism was defined as absent ophthalmopathy progression within 18 months. Hyperthyroidism in the patients, aged 18 to 65, was newly diagnosed and under 2 months in duration. This clonotype was recorded many times. Its specificity is not known. After removal of 6 bases from V and 5 bases from J, the junction contained 8 bases not matched to a gene. The germline gives CDR1 PRHDT, CDR2 FYEKMQ (reference sequence). The length of the CDR3 is 14 residues. Amplification of TCR beta CDR3 regions was performed using RNA transcripts as template. The study used the HTBI primer set for a first-round RT-PCR of the TCR CDR3. TCRdb reprocessed the multiplex PCR reads with MiXCR, giving one entry per CDR3 protein. The table shows roughly 180,000 distinct CDR3 sequences, with over 15% occurring only once.

This receptor was identified in a woman aged 45-65 years with Graves' hyperthyroidism. The chain uses TRBV13 and TRBJ2-3; 7 nucleotides match TRBD2. The sample was blood. This CDR3 is CASRERGTRDTQYF. Here the CDR3 DNA reads TGTGCCAGCAGGGAGCGGGGCACACGAGATACGCAGTATTTT. Full variable domain (rest looked up from reference TRBV13 and TRBJ2-3): AAGVIQSPRHLIKEKRETATLKCYPIPRHDTVYWYQQGPGQDPQFLISFYEKMQSDKGSIPDRFSAQQFSDYHSELNMSSLELGDSALYFCASRERGTRDTQYFGPGTRLTVL.